The T cell receptor beta chain described here comes from a study of beta chain features in type 1 diabetes. Reverse transcription of all isolated RNA meant that expressed TCRB transcripts were sequenced. The method was immunoSEQ multiplex PCR; TCRdb's version includes in-frame clones alone and lacks a portion of them. The repertoire consists of around 300,000 clones, with approximately 8.1% occurring once and the leading ten covering roughly 1%. Study results and caveats: It was not settled here whether HLA type affects TCRB rearrangement. Since sequencing was performed on cDNA, cells with high TCR expression could be over-represented.

There are a few counts of this clone. The antigen is unknown. A single heparinised blood sample, averaging around 120 mL, was obtained per donor. The CDR3 is 13 amino acids. Trimming removed 2 bases from V and 3 bases from J, with 7 bases in between. CDR1 and CDR2 from the germline V gene are SGHNT and YENEEA. The receptor's source is a young woman in good health. The sequencing input was central memory CD4+ T cells from blood. This chain links TRBV11-3 with TRBJ1-1; D possibly corresponds to TRBD1 (5 bases). This chain's CDR3 is CASSLIGDTEAFF. In nucleotides, the CDR3 is TGTGCCAGCAGCTTAATAGGGGACACTGAAGCTTTCTTT.